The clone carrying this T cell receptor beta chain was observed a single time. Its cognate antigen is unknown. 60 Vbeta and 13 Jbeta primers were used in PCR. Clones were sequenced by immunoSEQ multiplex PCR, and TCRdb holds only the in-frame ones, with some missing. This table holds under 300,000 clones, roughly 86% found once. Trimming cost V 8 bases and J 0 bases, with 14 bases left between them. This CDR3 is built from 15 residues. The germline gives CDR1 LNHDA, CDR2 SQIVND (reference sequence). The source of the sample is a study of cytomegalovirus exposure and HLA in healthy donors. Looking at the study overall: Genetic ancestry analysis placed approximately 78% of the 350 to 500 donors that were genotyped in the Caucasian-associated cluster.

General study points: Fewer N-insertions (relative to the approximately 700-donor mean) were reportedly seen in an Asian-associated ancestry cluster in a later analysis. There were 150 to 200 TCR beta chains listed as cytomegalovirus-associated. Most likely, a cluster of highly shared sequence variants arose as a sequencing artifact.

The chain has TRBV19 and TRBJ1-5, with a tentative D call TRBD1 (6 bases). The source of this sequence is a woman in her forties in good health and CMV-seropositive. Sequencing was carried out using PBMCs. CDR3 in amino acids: CASFSTGSSNQPQHF. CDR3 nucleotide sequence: TGTGCCAGTTTTAGTACAGGGAGTAGCAATCAGCCCCAGCATTTT.